The 7 T cell receptor beta chains listed next were all sequenced from one sample in a study of tumor and adjacent non-tumor tissue in lung cancer. The template was RNA from unsorted bulk tissue. More than 3 cm separated this lung sample from the edge of the tumor. TCRbeta libraries were built with three rounds of nested PCR, modified from ARM-PCR. TCRdb redid the calling of the multiplex PCR reads with MiXCR, one entry per CDR3 protein. Of approximately 110,000 distinct CDR3 sequences detected, about 65% appear once; the ten largest clones hold under 20%. The sequencing input was distant non-tumor lung tissue. These receptors all stem from a man between 60 and 75 years old with non-small cell lung cancer.

This clonotype came up many times. The J gene is TRBJ2-3, the V gene TRBV28; TRBD2 matches 14 bases. The trim removed 6 bases at V and 3 bases at J, leaving 5 bases unmatched. The length of the CDR3 is 16 residues. Germline values: CDR1 MDHEN, CDR2 SYDVKM. The CDR3 protein is CASSPWTSGRTDTQYF. The CDR3 DNA follows: TGTGCCAGCAGCCCCTGGACTAGCGGGAGGACAGATACGCAGTATTTT.

Concerning this clonotype: A single base separates this from a much larger clone, so it may be a read error. The J gene is TRBJ1-2, the V gene TRBV20-1; D is possibly TRBD1 (5 bases). Between the trimmed V and J ends, which lost 0 bases and 4 bases, there was a span of 18 bases. Germline V gene lookup returns CDR1 DFQATT and CDR2 SNEGSKA (reference sequence). CDR3 length equals 16 residues. The CDR3 sequence is CSARDRGRGPVYGYTF. The CDR3 bases are TGCAGTGCTAGAGATAGGGGTAGGGGACCGGTCTATGGCTACACCTTC.

This clonotype was counted at least ten times. This chain joins TRBV12-3 or TRBV12-4 and TRBJ1-1; D may be TRBD1 (5 bases). V lost 1 base, J lost 4 bases, and 10 bases lay in between. The CDR3 has 14 residues. The DNA for the CDR3 is TGTGCCAGCAGTTTAGAGGGGTATGGCACTGAAGCTTTCTTT. Amino acids: CASSLEGYGTEAFF.

On this clonotype: The junction differs from germline at one of its ends, possibly a read error. The CDR3 here is CASSSSLSNYGYTF. The CDR3 DNA reads TGTGCCAGCAGCTCCTCTTTATCTAACTATGGCTACACCTTT. The chain links TRBV7-9 to TRBJ1-2; D uncertain. CDR1 and CDR2 (germline): SEHNR, FQNEAQ (reference sequence). The CDR3 is 14 amino acids.

On this clonotype itself: At one of its ends the junction is not consistent with the germline gene, which may arise from a read error. The rearrangement joins TRBV5-6 to TRBJ2-7, with no clear D. Germline lookup yields CDR1 SGHDT and CDR2 YYEEEE. This CDR3 is 16 amino acids long. CDR3 nucleotides: TGTGCCTGCAGCTCGTATGGGATTAAGGATTACAATGAGCAGTACTTC. This gives the protein CACSSYGIKDYNEQYF.

This clonotype was recorded many times. This chain links TRBV4-3 with TRBJ1-3; D is ambiguous. The V end was cut by 2 bases, the J end by 0 bases, with 14 bases between. Germline CDR1 reads LGHNA; CDR2 reads YSLEER. The CDR3 extends over 17 amino acids. Here the CDR3 reads CASSQFLRRSSGNTIYF. In DNA form, the CDR3 reads TGCGCCAGCAGCCAATTCCTTCGACGGTCCTCTGGAAACACCATATATTTT.

This clonotype was detected only once. The V call is TRBV2, the J call TRBJ2-3; 10 bases map to TRBD2. There are 16 residues in the CDR3. After removal of 1 base from V and 6 bases from J, the junction contained 7 bases not matched to a gene. Germline values: CDR1 SNHLY, CDR2 FYNNEI. CDR3 nucleotides: TGTGCCAGCAGTGAAGTCCAGCGGGGGGGCGTGGATACGCAGTATTTT. It yields the protein CASSEVQRGGVDTQYF.